A selection of T cell receptor beta chains follows, all from one sample in a study of blood T cell repertoires in COVID-19. Only in-frame clones appear in the TCRdb table, and some are missing; sequencing was by immunoSEQ multiplex PCR. The sample lists around 280,000 clones, around 90% occurring once. The source material was PBMCs or T cells enriched from blood (not recorded which). The receptors here all came from a woman in her forties who had recovered from COVID-19. The conserved cysteine and the conserved F or W are not part of the CDR3 here.

j_gene,v_gene,CDR3aa
TRBJ2-6,TRBV6-2/TRBV6-3,ASSYLAGAGANVLT
TRBJ2-7,TRBV7-9,ASSWGQPSYEQY
TRBJ2-5,TRBV5-6,ASSPRLAGEETQY
TRBJ1-4,TRBV6-5,ASKTGGATNEKLF
TRBJ2-7,TRBV6-2/TRBV6-3,ASSYGTRISEQY
TRBJ1-5,TRBV5-5,ASGPLAGYGQPQH
TRBJ1-1,TRBV7-9,ASSLQQGQHTEAF
TRBJ1-2,TRBV11-2,ASSLSSGSYGYT
TRBJ1-6,TRBV3-1/TRBV3-2,ASSQRQDNSPLH
TRBJ1-2,TRBV29-1,SVVRGRALTGAYGYT
TRBJ1-2,TRBV3-1/TRBV3-2,ASSQGQGDYGYT
TRBJ1-2,TRBV19,ASSSHESGYGYT
TRBJ2-1,TRBV4-1,ASSNPTSGKNNEQF
TRBJ2-3,TRBV1,TSSQREGDRGWYTQY
TRBJ1-1,TRBV18,ASSGDQGTEAF
TRBJ2-2,TRBV27,ASRVIVQGLSNTGELF